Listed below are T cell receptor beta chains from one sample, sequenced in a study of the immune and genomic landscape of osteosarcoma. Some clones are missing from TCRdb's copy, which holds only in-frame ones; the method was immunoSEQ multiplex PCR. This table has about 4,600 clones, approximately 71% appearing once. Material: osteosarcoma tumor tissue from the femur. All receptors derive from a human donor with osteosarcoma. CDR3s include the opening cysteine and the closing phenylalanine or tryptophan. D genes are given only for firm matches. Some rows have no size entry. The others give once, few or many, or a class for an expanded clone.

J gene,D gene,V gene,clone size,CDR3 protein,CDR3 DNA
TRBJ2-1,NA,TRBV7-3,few,CASSLTGGYNEQFF,TGTGCCAGCAGCTTAACCGGGGGCTACAATGAGCAGTTCTTC
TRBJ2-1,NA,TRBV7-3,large,CASSSLGAAGRRNEQFF,TGTGCCAGCAGCTCCTTAGGAGCAGCGGGTAGGCGGAATGAGCAGTTCTTC
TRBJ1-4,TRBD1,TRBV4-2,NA,CASSHGSQGAWEKLFF,TGTGCCAGCAGCCACGGATCACAGGGGGCTTGGGAAAAACTGTTTTTT
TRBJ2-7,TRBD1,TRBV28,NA,CASSPGEFSGTGYGEQYF,TGTGCCAGCAGTCCGGGGGAATTTTCCGGGACAGGGTACGGGGAGCAGTACTTC
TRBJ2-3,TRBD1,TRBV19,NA,CASSMGQGNTDTQYF,TGTGCCAGTAGTATGGGACAGGGAAACACAGATACGCAGTATTTT
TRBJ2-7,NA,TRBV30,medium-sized,CAWSVKGFNEQYF,TGTGCCTGGAGTGTAAAAGGGTTTAACGAGCAGTACTTC
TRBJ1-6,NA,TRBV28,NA,CASSFRQERDISPLHF,TGTGCCAGCAGTTTTCGTCAAGAACGGGATATTTCACCCCTCCACTTT
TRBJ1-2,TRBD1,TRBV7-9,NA,CASSLIQGLDYGYTF,TGTGCCAGCAGCCTCATACAGGGGCTGGACTATGGCTACACCTTC
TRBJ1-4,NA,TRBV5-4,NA,CASSSTQGNNEKLFF,TGTGCCAGCAGCTCCACCCAGGGGAATAATGAAAAACTGTTTTTT
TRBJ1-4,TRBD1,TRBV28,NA,CASGTTGVTNEKLFF,TGTGCCAGCGGAACCACAGGGGTGACTAATGAAAAACTGTTTTTT
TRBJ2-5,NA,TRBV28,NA,CASSLTRGAETQYF,TGTGCCAGCAGTTTAACGAGGGGAGCGGAGACCCAGTACTTC
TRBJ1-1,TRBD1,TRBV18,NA,CASSGQGQHTEAFF,TGTGCCAGCTCCGGACAGGGGCAACACACTGAAGCTTTCTTT
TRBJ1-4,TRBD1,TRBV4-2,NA,CASSQGQGLPATNEKLFF,TGTGCCAGCAGCCAGGGACAGGGCCTACCTGCAACTAATGAAAAACTGTTTTTT
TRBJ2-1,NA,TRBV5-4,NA,CASRSGTVYNEQFF,TGTGCCAGCAGATCCGGGACGGTTTACAATGAGCAGTTCTTC
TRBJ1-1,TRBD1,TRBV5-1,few,CASSPRDRGNTEAFF,TGCGCCAGCAGCCCCCGAGACAGGGGGAACACTGAAGCTTTCTTT
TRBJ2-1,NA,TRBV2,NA,CASSERVDSYNEQFF,TGTGCCAGCAGTGAGCGAGTCGACTCCTACAATGAGCAGTTCTTC
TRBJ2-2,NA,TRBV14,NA,CASSQGSSGARNTGELFF,TGTGCCAGCAGCCAAGGTTCTTCGGGAGCGCGGAACACCGGGGAGCTGTTTTTT
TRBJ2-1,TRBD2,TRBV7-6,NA,CASSLSGSSGYNEQFF,TGTGCCAGCAGCTTAAGTGGCTCTAGCGGCTACAATGAGCAGTTCTTC
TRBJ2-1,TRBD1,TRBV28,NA,CASGMTGFNEQFF,TGTGCCAGCGGGATGACAGGGTTCAATGAGCAGTTCTTC
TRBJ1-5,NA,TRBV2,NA,CASSEQGNQPQHF,TGTGCCAGCAGTGAACAGGGGAATCAGCCCCAGCATTTT
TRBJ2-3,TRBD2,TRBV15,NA,CATSRGLSGSRGYTDTQYF,TGTGCCACCAGCAGAGGACTTAGCGGGAGTCGAGGCTACACAGATACGCAGTATTTT
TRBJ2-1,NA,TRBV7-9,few,CASSLRGAGVDEQFF,TGTGCCAGCAGCCTCCGGGGGGCGGGAGTGGATGAGCAGTTCTTC
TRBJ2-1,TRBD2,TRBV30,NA,CAWSGLAGVEQFF,TGTGCCTGGAGTGGACTAGCGGGAGTTGAGCAGTTCTTC
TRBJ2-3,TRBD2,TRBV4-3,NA,CASSQVTPGLAGSGNTQYF,TGCGCCAGCAGCCAAGTTACACCGGGACTAGCGGGCTCAGGGAATACGCAGTATTTT
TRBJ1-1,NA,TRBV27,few,CASSFRLHTEAFF,TGTGCCAGCAGTTTCCGGCTACACACTGAAGCTTTCTTT
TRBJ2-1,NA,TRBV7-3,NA,CASSFSSGNEQFF,TGTGCCAGCAGCTTTAGTTCCGGCAATGAGCAGTTCTTC
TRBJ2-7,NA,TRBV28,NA,CASNARGRNSYEQYF,TGTGCCAGCAATGCCCGGGGCAGGAACTCCTACGAGCAGTACTTC
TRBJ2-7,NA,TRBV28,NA,CASSLTGRGNEQYF,TGTGCCAGCAGTCTGACGGGCCGAGGGAACGAGCAGTACTTC
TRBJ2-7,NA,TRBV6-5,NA,CASIAWRDGYYEQYF,TGTGCCAGCATTGCCTGGAGGGACGGATACTACGAGCAGTACTTC
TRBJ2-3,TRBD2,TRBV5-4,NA,CASSSLAGGSTDTQYF,TGTGCCAGCAGTTCCCTAGCGGGAGGGAGCACAGATACGCAGTATTTT
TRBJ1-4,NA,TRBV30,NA,CAWSVLREKLFF,TGTGCCTGGAGTGTACTAAGGGAAAAACTGTTTTTT
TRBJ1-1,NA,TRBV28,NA,CASSQNAVRDTEAFF,TGTGCCAGCAGCCAGAACGCGGTCAGGGACACTGAAGCTTTCTTT
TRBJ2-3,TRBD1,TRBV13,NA,CASSVRDSSLAHYTQYF,TGTGCCAGCAGCGTTAGGGACAGCTCATTGGCCCATTATACGCAGTATTTT
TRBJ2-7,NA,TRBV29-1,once,CSVVGGRFYEQYF,TGCAGCGTGGTGGGAGGCCGTTTCTACGAGCAGTACTTC
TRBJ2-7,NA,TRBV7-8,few,CASSLSPGAWQYF,TGTGCCAGCAGCTTAAGCCCGGGTGCGTGGCAGTACTTC
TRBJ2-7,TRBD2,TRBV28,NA,CASQGLAREQYF,TGTGCCAGCCAGGGACTAGCGCGAGAGCAGTACTTC
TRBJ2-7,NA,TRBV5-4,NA,CASSLLEAGAIYEQYF,TGTGCCAGCAGCTTGTTGGAAGCAGGAGCAATCTACGAGCAGTACTTC
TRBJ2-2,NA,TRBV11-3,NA,CASSLQPGGELFF,TGTGCCAGCAGCTTACAACCGGGGGGGGAGCTGTTTTTT
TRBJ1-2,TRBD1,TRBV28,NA,CASSLSDRGNYGYTF,TGTGCCAGCAGTTTGTCGGACAGGGGGAACTATGGCTACACCTTC
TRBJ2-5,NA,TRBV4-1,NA,CASSRIETETQYF,TGCGCCAGCAGCCGAATCGAAACCGAGACCCAGTACTTC
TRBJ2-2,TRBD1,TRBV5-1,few,CASRGQGETGELFF,TGCGCCAGCAGGGGGCAGGGGGAAACCGGGGAGCTGTTTTTT
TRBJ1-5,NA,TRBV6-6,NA,CASSYGQGGHQPQHF,TGTGCCAGCAGTTACGGCCAGGGAGGGCATCAGCCCCAGCATTTT
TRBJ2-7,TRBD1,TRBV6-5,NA,CASRNDRGPYEQYF,TGTGCCAGCAGAAATGACAGGGGCCCCTACGAGCAGTACTTC
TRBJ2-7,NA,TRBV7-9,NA,CASMRGLDEQYF,TGTGCCAGCATGAGGGGTTTAGACGAGCAGTACTTC
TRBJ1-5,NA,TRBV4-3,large,CASSPDRSNQPQHF,TGCGCCAGCAGCCCAGATAGGAGCAATCAGCCCCAGCATTTT
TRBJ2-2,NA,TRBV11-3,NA,CASSLGAAGELFF,TGTGCCAGCAGCTTAGGGGCTGCCGGGGAGCTGTTTTTT
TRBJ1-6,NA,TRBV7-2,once,CASSLDGYNSPLHF,TGTGCCAGCAGCTTAGACGGCTATAATTCACCCCTCCACTTT
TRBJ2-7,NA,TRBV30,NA,CAWRNKTRGFTSYEQYF,TGTGCCTGGAGGAACAAAACCCGAGGGTTTACCTCCTACGAGCAGTACTTC
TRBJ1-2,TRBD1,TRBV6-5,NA,CASRSPTGDGYTF,TGTGCCAGCAGGTCACCTACAGGGGATGGCTACACCTTC
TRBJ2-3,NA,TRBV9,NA,CASSVAVYSTDTQYF,TGTGCCAGCAGCGTAGCTGTCTACAGCACAGATACGCAGTATTTT
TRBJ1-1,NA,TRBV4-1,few,CASSHPGEGYPEAFF,TGCGCCAGCAGCCACCCGGGGGAGGGCTACCCTGAAGCTTTCTTT
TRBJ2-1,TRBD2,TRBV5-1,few,CASSLEASGYNEQFF,TGCGCCAGCAGCTTGGAGGCTAGCGGATACAATGAGCAGTTCTTC
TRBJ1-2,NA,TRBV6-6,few,CASRSMTVSPSYTF,TGTGCCAGCAGATCCATGACAGTTAGTCCAAGCTACACCTTC